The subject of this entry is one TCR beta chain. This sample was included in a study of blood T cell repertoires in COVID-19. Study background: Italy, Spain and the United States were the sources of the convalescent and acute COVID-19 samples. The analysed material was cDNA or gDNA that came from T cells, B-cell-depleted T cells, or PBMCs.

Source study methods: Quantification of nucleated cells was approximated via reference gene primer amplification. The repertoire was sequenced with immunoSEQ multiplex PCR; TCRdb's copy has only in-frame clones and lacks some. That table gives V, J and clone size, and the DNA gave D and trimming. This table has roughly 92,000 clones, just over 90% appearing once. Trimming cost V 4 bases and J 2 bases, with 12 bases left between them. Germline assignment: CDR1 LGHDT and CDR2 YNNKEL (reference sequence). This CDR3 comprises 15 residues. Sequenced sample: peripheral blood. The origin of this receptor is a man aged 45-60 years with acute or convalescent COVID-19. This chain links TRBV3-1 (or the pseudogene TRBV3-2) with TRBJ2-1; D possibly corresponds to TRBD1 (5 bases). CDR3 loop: CASSPSGYPYNEQFF. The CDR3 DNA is TGTGCCAGCAGCCCCTCAGGGTACCCCTACAATGAGCAGTTCTTC.